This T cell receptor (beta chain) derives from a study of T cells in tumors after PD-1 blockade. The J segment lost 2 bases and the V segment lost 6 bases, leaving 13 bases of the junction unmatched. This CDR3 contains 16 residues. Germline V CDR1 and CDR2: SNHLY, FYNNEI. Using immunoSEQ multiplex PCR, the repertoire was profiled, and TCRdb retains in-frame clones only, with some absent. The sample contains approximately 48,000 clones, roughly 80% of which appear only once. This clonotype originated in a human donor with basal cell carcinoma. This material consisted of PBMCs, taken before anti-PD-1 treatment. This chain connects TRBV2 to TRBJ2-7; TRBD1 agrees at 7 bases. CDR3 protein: CASRRQGQNYTYEQYF. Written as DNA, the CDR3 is TGTGCCAGCAGACGACAGGGCCAAAACTACACCTACGAGCAGTACTTC.